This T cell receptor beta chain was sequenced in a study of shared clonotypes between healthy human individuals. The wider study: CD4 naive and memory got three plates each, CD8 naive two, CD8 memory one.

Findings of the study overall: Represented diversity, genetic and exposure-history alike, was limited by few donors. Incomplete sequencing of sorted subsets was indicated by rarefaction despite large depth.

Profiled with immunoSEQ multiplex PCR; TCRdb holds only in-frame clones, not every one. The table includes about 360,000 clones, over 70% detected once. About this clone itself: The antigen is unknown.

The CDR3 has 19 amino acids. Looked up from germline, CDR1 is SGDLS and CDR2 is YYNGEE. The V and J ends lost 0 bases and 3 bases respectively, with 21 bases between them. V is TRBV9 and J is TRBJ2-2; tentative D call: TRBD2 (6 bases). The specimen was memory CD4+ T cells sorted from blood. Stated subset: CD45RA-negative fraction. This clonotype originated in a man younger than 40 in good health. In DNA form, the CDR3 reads TGTGCCAGCAGCGTAGTAGAAGGGACTCACCTAGTGTACACCGGGGAGCTGTTTTTT. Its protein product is CASSVVEGTHLVYTGELFF.